This is a list of T cell receptor beta chains from one sample in a study of CD8+CD57+ T cells in acquired aplastic anemia. MiXCR, applied by TCRdb to the reads, yields one record per CDR3 protein. The sample includes 200,000 to 250,000 distinct CDR3 sequences, over 55% of them seen just once. Sample: sorted CD4+, CD8+, or CD8+CD57+ T cells (not recorded which) from PBMCs. The receptors come from a human donor in good health. Each CDR3 is given with its conserved first and last residue. D genes are given only for firm matches. The size of a clone is reported for some rows only, either as once, few or many, or as a class for expanded clones.

CSVGRGWKGTEAFF TGCAGCGTAGGTCGGGGGTGGAAAGGGACTGAAGCTTTCTTT - - TRBJ1-1 TRBV29-1
CASSYGRMAFF TGTGCCAGCAGTTACGGGAGAATGGCTTTCTTT - once TRBJ1-1 TRBV6-1
CASTAFYEQYF TGTGCCAGCACGGCCTTCTACGAGCAGTACTTC - many TRBJ2-7 TRBV6-1
CSAGRGNTEAFF TGCAGTGCTGGAAGGGGGAACACTGAAGCTTTCTTT - many TRBJ1-1 TRBV20-1
CASKKAYRNTEAFF TGTGCCAGCAAGAAGGCCTATCGGAACACTGAAGCTTTCTTT - - TRBJ1-1 TRBV7-8
CASSLGKNRQPQHF TGTGCCAGCAGCTTAGGAAAGAATAGACAGCCCCAGCATTTT - - TRBJ1-5 TRBV7-2
CASSEVSYEQYF TGTGCCAGCAGTGAAGTCTCCTACGAGCAGTACTTC - - TRBJ2-7 TRBV6-1
CASSLVLDMNTEAFF TGTGCCAGCAGCTTAGTTCTGGACATGAACACTGAAGCTTTCTTT - once TRBJ1-1 TRBV7-2
CASSQGQKSSYNSPLHF TGCGCCAGCAGCCAGGGACAGAAGAGCTCCTATAATTCACCCCTCCACTTT TRBD1 - TRBJ1-6 TRBV4-1
CASSSRRGGFGYTF TGTGCCAGCAGTTCCCGGAGAGGGGGCTTTGGCTACACCTTC TRBD1 few TRBJ1-2 TRBV27
CASKSLQGDTYEQYF TGTGCCAGCAAGTCCTTGCAGGGGGATACCTACGAGCAGTACTTC TRBD1 - TRBJ2-7 TRBV6-1
CASMREGFTDTQYF TGTGCCAGCATGAGGGAGGGTTTCACAGATACGCAGTATTTT TRBD2 many TRBJ2-3 TRBV12-3/TRBV12-4
CSVGGGKYEQYF TGCAGTGTAGGAGGGGGGAAATACGAGCAGTACTTC - few TRBJ2-7 TRBV20-1
CASSASATPVSALGGNQPQHF TGTGCCAGCAGCGCCTCGGCGACTCCGGTCTCGGCCCTGGGGGGCAATCAGCCCCAGCATTTT - - TRBJ1-5 TRBV7-6
CASSIPTGARGYTF TGTGCCAGTAGTATCCCCACGGGGGCTCGAGGCTACACCTTC - - TRBJ1-2 TRBV19
CSARDRLGLKTQYF TGCAGTGCTAGAGATCGGCTAGGGTTAAAGACCCAGTACTTC - few TRBJ2-5 TRBV20-1
CASSRTGLSGANVLTF TGTGCCAGCAGCAGAACAGGACTTTCTGGGGCCAACGTCCTGACTTTC - many TRBJ2-6 TRBV14
CASKPGTPYQPQYF TGTGCTAGCAAACCCGGGACACCCTATCAGCCCCAGTACTTC - - TRBJ2-5 TRBV7-7
CAWSVPQGSSGNTIYF TGTGCCTGGAGTGTGCCTCAGGGGAGCTCTGGAAACACCATATATTTT - many TRBJ1-3 TRBV30
CSVEEVPDTQYF TGCAGCGTAGAGGAAGTCCCAGATACGCAGTATTTT - - TRBJ2-3 TRBV29-1
CASSPSSYGQYF TGTGCCAGCAGCCCTTCTAGCTACGGGCAGTACTTC - - TRBJ2-7 TRBV7-9
CTISAGATDTQYF TGTACCATCAGTGCGGGGGCCACAGATACGCAGTACTTT - - TRBJ2-3 TRBV10-3
CSAGTSEETQYF TGCAGTGCTGGGACTAGCGAAGAGACCCAGTACTTC TRBD2 - TRBJ2-5 TRBV20-1